This T cell receptor (beta chain) was retrieved from a study of beta chain features in type 1 diabetes. Study-level information: The study found patients and healthy donors alike in age, gender and cell yields.

Each donor gave one heparinised blood draw averaging around 120 mL. Naive, central memory, regulatory and stem cell-like memory cells within the CD4+ compartment were sorted using CD45RO/CCR7/CD25/CD127/CD95/CD27. The V gene lost 6 bases and the J gene lost 4 bases, with 10 bases spanning the gap. Germline values: CDR1 DFQATT, CDR2 SNEGSKA (reference sequence). The CDR3 runs to 11 residues. Study-level points and caveats: Diminished insertions and augmented deletions at VDJ junctions characterized type 1 diabetes patients.

The entirety of the isolated RNA underwent reverse transcription, so expressed TCRB transcripts were sequenced. The data were produced by immunoSEQ multiplex PCR, yet TCRdb's version contains in-frame clones alone and is incomplete. This sample has about 220,000 clones; about a tenth occur once, and the top ten carry over 1%. The sample holds a few counts of this clone. Antigen specificity is unknown. The same CDR3 is also encoded by other DNA sequences in this sample. This receptor was taken from a man younger than 30 in good health. The J gene is TRBJ2-7, the V gene TRBV20-1, with D perhaps matching TRBD2 (6 bases). Specimen: central memory CD4+ T cells from blood. The CDR3 is CSAGTGYEQYF. CDR3 nucleotide sequence: TGCAGTGCGGGGACTGGATACGAGCAGTACTTC.